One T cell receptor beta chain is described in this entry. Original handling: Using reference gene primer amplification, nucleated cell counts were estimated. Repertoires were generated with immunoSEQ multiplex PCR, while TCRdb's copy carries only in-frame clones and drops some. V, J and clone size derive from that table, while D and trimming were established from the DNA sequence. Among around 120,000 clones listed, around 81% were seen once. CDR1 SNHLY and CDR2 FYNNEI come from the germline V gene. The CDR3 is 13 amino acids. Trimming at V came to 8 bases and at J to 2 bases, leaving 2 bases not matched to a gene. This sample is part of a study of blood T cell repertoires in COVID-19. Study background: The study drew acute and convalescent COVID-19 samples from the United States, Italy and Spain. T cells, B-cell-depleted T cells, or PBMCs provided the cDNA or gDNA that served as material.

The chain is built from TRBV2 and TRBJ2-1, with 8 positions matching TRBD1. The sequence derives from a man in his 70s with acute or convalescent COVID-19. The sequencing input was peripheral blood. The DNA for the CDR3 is TGTGCCAGCGCACAGGGGGCCTACAATGAGCAGTTCTTC. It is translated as CASAQGAYNEQFF.